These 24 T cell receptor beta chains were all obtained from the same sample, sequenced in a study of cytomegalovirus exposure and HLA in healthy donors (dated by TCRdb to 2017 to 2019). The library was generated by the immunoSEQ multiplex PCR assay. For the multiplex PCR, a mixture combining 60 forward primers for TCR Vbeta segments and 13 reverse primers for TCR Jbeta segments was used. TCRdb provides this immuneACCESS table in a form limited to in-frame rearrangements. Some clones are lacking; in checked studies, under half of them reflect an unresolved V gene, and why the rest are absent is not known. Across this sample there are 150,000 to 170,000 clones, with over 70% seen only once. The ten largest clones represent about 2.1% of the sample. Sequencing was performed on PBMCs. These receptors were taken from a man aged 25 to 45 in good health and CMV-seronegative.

For the CDR3, the DNA is TGTGCCAGCAGCTTAGCCTCAACAGGGGTAGCTGGCTACACCTTC. Translating gives CASSLASTGVAGYTF. The chain recombines TRBV7-9 with TRBJ1-2; 7 nucleotides agree with TRBD1. The V gene's germline CDR1 is SEHNR and CDR2 FQNEAQ (reference sequence). The junction had 8 bases not matched to a gene; V was cut back by 0 bases and J by 7 bases. The CDR3 totals 15 residues.

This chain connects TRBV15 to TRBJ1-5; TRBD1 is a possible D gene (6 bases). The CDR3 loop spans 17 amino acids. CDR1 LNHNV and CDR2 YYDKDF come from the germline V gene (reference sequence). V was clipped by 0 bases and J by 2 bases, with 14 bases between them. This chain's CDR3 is CATSRDPSGVGNQPQHF. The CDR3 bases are TGTGCCACCAGCAGAGATCCGTCAGGGGTCGGCAATCAGCCCCAGCATTTT.

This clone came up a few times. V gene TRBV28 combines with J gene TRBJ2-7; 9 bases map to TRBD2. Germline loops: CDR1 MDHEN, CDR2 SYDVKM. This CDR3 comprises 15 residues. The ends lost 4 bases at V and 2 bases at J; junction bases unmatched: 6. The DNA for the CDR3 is TGTGCCAGCAGTTCCCTAGCGGGGTCTGCCTACGAGCAGTACTTC. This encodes CASSSLAGSAYEQYF.

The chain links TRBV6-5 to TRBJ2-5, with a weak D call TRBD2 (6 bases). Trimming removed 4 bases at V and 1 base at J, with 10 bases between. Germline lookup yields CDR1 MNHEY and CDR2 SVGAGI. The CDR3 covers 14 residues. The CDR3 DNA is TGTGCCAGCAGTTTCCGGGGGACCCAAGAGACCCAGTACTTC. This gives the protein CASSFRGTQETQYF.

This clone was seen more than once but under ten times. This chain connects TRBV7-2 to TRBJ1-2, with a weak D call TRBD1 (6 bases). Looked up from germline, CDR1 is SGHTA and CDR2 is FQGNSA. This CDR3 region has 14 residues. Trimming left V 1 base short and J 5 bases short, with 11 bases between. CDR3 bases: TGTGCCAGCAGCTTAGACGGCAGGGGATATGGCTACACCTTC. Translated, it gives CASSLDGRGYGYTF.

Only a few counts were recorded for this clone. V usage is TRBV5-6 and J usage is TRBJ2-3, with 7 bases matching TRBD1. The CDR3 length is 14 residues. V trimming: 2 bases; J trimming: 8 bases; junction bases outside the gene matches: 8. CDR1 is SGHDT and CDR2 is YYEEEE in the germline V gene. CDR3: CASSFRQGLVTQYF. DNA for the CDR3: TGTGCCAGCAGCTTCCGACAGGGCCTCGTTACGCAGTATTTT.

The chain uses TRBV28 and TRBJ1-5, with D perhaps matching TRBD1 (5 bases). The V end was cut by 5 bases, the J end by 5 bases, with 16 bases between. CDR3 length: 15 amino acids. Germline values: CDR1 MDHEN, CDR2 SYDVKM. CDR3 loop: CASSHPRRVDQPQHF. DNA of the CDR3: TGTGCCAGCAGTCACCCCCGCAGGGTGGATCAGCCCCAGCATTTT.

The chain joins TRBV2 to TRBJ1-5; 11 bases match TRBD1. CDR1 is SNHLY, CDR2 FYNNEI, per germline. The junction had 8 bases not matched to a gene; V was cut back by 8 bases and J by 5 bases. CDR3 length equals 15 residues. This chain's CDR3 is CASRTGTGGYQPQHF. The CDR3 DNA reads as TGTGCCAGCCGAACCGGGACAGGGGGTTATCAGCCCCAGCATTTT.

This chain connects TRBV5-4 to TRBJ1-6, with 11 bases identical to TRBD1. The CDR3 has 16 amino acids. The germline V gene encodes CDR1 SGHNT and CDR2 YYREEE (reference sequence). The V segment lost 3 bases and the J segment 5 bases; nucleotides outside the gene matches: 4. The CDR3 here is CASSSGQGAHNSPLHF. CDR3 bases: TGTGCCAGCAGCTCTGGACAGGGGGCCCATAATTCACCCCTCCACTTT. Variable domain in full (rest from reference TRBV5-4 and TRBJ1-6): ETGVTQSPTHLIKTRGQQVTLRCSSQSGHNTVSWYQQALGQGPQFIFQYYREEENGRGNFPPRFSGLQFPNYSSELNVNALELDDSALYLCASSSGQGAHNSPLHFGNGTRLTVT.

CDR3 DNA: TGTGCCAGCAGTTTACTCGGGACAGGGGGCTTCGGTGGTGGCTACACCTTC. Encoded protein: CASSLLGTGGFGGGYTF. V and J are TRBV27 and TRBJ1-2; 12 bases map to TRBD1. This CDR3 spans 17 amino acids. The V gene end was trimmed by 2 bases and the J gene end by 7 bases; junction bases not matched to a gene: 11. Germline V CDR1 and CDR2: MNHEY, SMNVEV (reference sequence).

The CDR3 coding sequence is TGTGCCAGCAGCCATCGGTTGGGGAGACAGGGGTTCCACGAGCAGTACTTC. Protein sequence: CASSHRLGRQGFHEQYF. V is TRBV16 and J is TRBJ2-7; 8 nucleotides agree with TRBD1. Germline V gene lookup returns CDR1 KGHSY and CDR2 FQNENV. This CDR3 is 17 amino acids long. J was trimmed by 5 bases and V by 3 bases; bases with no gene match: 15.

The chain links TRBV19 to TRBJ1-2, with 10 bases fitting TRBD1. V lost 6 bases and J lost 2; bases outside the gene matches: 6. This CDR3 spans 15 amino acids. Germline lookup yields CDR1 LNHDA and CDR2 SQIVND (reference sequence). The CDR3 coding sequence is TGTGCCAGTAGGAATCGGGACAGGGGAAACTATGGCTACACCTTC. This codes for CASRNRDRGNYGYTF.

CDR3 DNA: TGTGCCAGCAGTCGGACAGGCCCTAATGAAAAACTGTTTTTT. This sequence encodes CASSRTGPNEKLFF. V gene TRBV27 combines with J gene TRBJ1-4, with TRBD1 identical over 7 bases. The junction had 3 bases not matched to a gene; V was cut back by 5 bases and J by 3 bases. Germline loops: CDR1 MNHEY, CDR2 SMNVEV (reference sequence). CDR3 length equals 14 residues.

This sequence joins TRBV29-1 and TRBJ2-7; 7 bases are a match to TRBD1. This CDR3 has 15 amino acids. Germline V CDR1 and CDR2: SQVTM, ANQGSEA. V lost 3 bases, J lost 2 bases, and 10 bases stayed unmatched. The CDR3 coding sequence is TGCAGCGTTGAGGAACCGGGACAGCGAGCCTACGAGCAGTACTTC. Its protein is CSVEEPGQRAYEQYF.

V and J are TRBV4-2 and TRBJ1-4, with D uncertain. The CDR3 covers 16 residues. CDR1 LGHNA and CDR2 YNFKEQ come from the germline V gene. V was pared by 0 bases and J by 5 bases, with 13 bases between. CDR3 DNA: TGTGCCAGCAGCCAAGAACAGACGGATTTAAATGAAAAACTGTTTTTT. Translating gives CASSQEQTDLNEKLFF.

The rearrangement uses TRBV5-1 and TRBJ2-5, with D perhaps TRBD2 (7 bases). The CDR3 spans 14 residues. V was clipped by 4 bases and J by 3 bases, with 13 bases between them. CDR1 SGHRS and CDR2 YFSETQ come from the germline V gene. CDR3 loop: CASSLGGAEETQYF. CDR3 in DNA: TGCGCCAGCAGCCTAGGGGGGGCCGAAGAGACCCAGTACTTC.

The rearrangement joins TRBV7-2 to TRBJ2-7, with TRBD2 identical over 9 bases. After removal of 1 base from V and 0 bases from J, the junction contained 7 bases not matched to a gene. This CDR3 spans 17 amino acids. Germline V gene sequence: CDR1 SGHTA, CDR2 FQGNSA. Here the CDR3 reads CASSLDRLAESSYEQYF. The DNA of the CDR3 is TGTGCCAGCAGCTTAGATAGACTAGCGGAAAGCTCCTACGAGCAGTACTTC.

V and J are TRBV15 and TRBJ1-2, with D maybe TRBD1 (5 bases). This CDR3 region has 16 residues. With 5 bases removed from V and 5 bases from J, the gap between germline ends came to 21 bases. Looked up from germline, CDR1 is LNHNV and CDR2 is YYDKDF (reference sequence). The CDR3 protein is CATSPGPFGGSYGYTF. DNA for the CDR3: TGTGCCACCAGCCCGGGTCCCTTCGGGGGGAGTTATGGCTACACCTTC. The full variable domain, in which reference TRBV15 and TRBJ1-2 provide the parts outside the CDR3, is DAMVIQNPRYQVTQFGKPVTLSCSQTLNHNVMYWYQQKSSQAPKLLFHYYDKDFNNEADTPDNFQSRRPNTSFCFLDIRSPGLGDTAMYLCATSPGPFGGSYGYTFGSGTRLTVV.

Written as DNA, the CDR3 is TGTGCCAGCAGTTTATCAACATCCTCCTACGAGCAGTACTTC. Protein: CASSLSTSSYEQYF. The J gene is TRBJ2-7, the V gene TRBV27, with unresolved D. CDR3 length equals 14 residues. Germline loops: CDR1 MNHEY, CDR2 SMNVEV (reference sequence). The V end lost 0 bases, the J end lost 0 bases, and 6 bases lay between the germline ends.

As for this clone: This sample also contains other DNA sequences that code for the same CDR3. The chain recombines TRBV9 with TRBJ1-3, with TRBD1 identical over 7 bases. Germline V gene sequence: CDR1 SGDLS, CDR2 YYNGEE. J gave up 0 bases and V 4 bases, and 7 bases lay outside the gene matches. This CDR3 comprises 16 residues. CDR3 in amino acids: CASSPEQGYSGNTIYF. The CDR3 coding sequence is TGTGCCAGCAGCCCAGAACAGGGGTACTCTGGAAACACCATATATTTT. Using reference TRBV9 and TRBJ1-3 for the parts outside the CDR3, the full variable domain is DSGVTQTPKHLITATGQRVTLRCSPRSGDLSVYWYQQSLDQGLQFLIQYYNGEERAKGNILERFSAQQFPDLHSELNLSSLELGDSALYFCASSPEQGYSGNTIYFGEGSWLTVV.

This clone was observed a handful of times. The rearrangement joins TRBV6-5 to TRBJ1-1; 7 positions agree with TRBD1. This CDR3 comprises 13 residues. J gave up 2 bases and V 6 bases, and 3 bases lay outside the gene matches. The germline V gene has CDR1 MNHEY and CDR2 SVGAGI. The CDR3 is CASRRQGNTEAFF. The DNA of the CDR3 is TGTGCCAGCAGAAGACAGGGAAACACTGAAGCTTTCTTT.

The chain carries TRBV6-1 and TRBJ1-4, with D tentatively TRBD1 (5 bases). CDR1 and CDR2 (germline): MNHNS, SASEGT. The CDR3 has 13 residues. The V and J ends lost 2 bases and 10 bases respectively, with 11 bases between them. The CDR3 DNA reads TGTGCCAGCAGTGAATATCAGGGTTTAAAACTGTTTTTT. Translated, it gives CASSEYQGLKLFF.

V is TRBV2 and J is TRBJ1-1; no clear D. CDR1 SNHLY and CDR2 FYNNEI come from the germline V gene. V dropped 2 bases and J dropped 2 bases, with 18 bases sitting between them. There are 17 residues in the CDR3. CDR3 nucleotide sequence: TGTGCCAGCAGTGAAACCCCCGGAGCACCGACTAACACTGAAGCTTTCTTT. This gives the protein CASSETPGAPTNTEAFF.

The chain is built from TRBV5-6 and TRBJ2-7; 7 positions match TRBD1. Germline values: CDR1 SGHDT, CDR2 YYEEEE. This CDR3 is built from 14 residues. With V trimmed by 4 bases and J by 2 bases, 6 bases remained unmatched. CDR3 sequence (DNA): TGTGCCAGCAGCCTCCGGGACAGTACCTACGAGCAGTACTTC. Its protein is CASSLRDSTYEQYF.